This section outlines one T cell receptor beta chain sequence together with its context. This sample was included in a study of regulatory dendritic cells for organ transplantation. The V segment lost 0 bases and the J segment 5 bases; nucleotides outside the gene matches: 10. CDR3 length: 16 amino acids. Per germline, CDR1 MGHRA and CDR2 YSYEKL. Sequencing was performed with immunoSEQ multiplex PCR; in TCRdb, only in-frame clones are kept and a portion is missing. Of about 29,000 clones listed, over 75% were seen once; the top ten hold 2.2%. The sequenced sample consisted of memory CD4+ T cells from blood. Subset reported: CD45RO+ memory T cells. The receptor was isolated from a human donor in good health. The rearrangement joins TRBV4-1 to TRBJ2-7, with 7 positions matching TRBD1. CDR3 sequence: CASSQEGGRVLNEQYF. The CDR3 DNA follows: TGCGCCAGCAGCCAAGAAGGGGGCAGGGTTCTTAACGAGCAGTACTTC.